This is a list of T cell receptor beta chains from one sample in a study of shared clonotypes between healthy human individuals. TCRdb's copy holds only in-frame clones and misses some; the assay was immunoSEQ multiplex PCR. The sample carries around 500,000 clones, 75% to 85% recorded once. The specimen sequenced was PBMCs. The receptors derive from a woman between 40 and 50 years old in good health. Some clones in this sample may be carry-over from other donors' samples. Both conserved end residues are part of each CDR3. Each record gives: V gene, D gene, clone size, J gene, CDR3 DNA, CDR3 protein. A D gene is named only where the DNA matches it firmly. Some rows mark clone size as missing; the rest say once, few, many or name a class of expanded clone.

v_call: TRBV2; d_call: NA; clone_size: NA; j_call: TRBJ2-7; cdr3_nt: TGTGCCAGCAGTGAAGGGGTCCAGGGAGAGCAGTACTTC; cdr3_aa: CASSEGVQGEQYF
v_call: TRBV7-2; d_call: NA; clone_size: NA; j_call: TRBJ2-1; cdr3_nt: TGTGCCAGCAGCTTAGTATATCTCAATGAGCAGTTCTTC; cdr3_aa: CASSLVYLNEQFF
v_call: TRBV6-5; d_call: NA; clone_size: NA; j_call: TRBJ1-5; cdr3_nt: TGTGCCAGCAGGCTTCTCGGGGGGAATGGGCCCCAGCATTTT; cdr3_aa: CASRLLGGNGPQHF
v_call: TRBV28; d_call: NA; clone_size: NA; j_call: TRBJ2-7; cdr3_nt: TGTGCCAGCAGCCTTGACGGGATCCTCGACGAGCAGTACTTC; cdr3_aa: CASSLDGILDEQYF
v_call: TRBV7-3; d_call: NA; clone_size: few; j_call: TRBJ2-7; cdr3_nt: TGTGCCAGCAGTCGCAACCCGACTGATAGGCAGTACTTC; cdr3_aa: CASSRNPTDRQYF
v_call: TRBV14; d_call: NA; clone_size: NA; j_call: TRBJ1-4; cdr3_nt: TGTGCCAGCAGCCAAGAGTGGACAGATGAAAAACTGTTTTTT; cdr3_aa: CASSQEWTDEKLFF
v_call: TRBV6-5; d_call: NA; clone_size: NA; j_call: TRBJ2-7; cdr3_nt: TGTGCCAGCAGTTACTCGAACAGTCCCTACGAGCAGTACTTC; cdr3_aa: CASSYSNSPYEQYF
v_call: TRBV2; d_call: NA; clone_size: NA; j_call: TRBJ1-5; cdr3_nt: TGTGCCAGCAGTGAAGACACTCAGCCCCAGCATTTT; cdr3_aa: CASSEDTQPQHF
v_call: TRBV29-1; d_call: NA; clone_size: NA; j_call: TRBJ2-1; cdr3_nt: TGCAGCGTATGCCGGCGAGGAGGCGAGCAGTTCTTC; cdr3_aa: CSVCRRGGEQFF
v_call: TRBV7-2; d_call: NA; clone_size: NA; j_call: TRBJ1-4; cdr3_nt: TGTGCCAGCAGCCCGGTGGGGGGAGCAACTAATGAAAAACTGTTTTTT; cdr3_aa: CASSPVGGATNEKLFF
v_call: TRBV4-2; d_call: TRBD1; clone_size: once; j_call: TRBJ1-6; cdr3_nt: TGTGCCAGCAGCCAAGAGACAGGGGTTGATTCACCCCTCCACTTT; cdr3_aa: CASSQETGVDSPLHF
v_call: TRBV5-1; d_call: TRBD2; clone_size: NA; j_call: TRBJ2-5; cdr3_nt: TGCGCCAGCAGCTTCCTAGCGGGAGAAGAGACCCAGTACTTC; cdr3_aa: CASSFLAGEETQYF
v_call: TRBV7-2; d_call: TRBD2; clone_size: NA; j_call: TRBJ2-5; cdr3_nt: TGTGCCAGCAGCTTAGCGGCTAGCGGGGGGGGAGAGACCCAGTACTTC; cdr3_aa: CASSLAASGGGETQYF